This TCR beta chain was observed in a study of regulatory T cells in long-lasting Graves disease (dated by TCRdb to 2020 to 2023). About the study as a whole: Antithyroid drugs had been taken for less than 3 months by newly diagnosed Graves' disease patients. Peripheral blood TCR sequencing and RNA sequencing compared persistent Graves' disease patients with newly diagnosed Graves' disease patients. The study took place in China and was registered as a clinical trial. A total of roughly 35 samples underwent TCR sequencing: 13 from persistent and roughly 20 from newly diagnosed Graves' disease patients. Here is what the overall study found, with its caveats: Patients with persistent disease shared more public clonotypes (approximately 2,500) than newly diagnosed patients did (approximately 990). As a limitation, the authors acknowledged that the small sample size may reduce accuracy. TRBV28, TRBJ1-2 and TRBJ2-5 were preferentially used in persistent disease, while TRBV20-1 and TRBJ2-1 were favored in newly diagnosed disease. Compared with newly diagnosed patients, patients with persistent Graves' disease had lower TCR Shannon entropy and fewer highly expanded clones, which suggests clonal expansion. Sequencing and analysis were restricted to the TCR beta chain. Peripheral blood alone was examined, since thyroid tissue, which constituted the primary lesion, could not be accessed.

The V end loses 8 bases and the J end loses 4 bases, and a stretch of 11 bases separates them. Including the terminal cysteine and phenylalanine, the CDR3 comprises 12 residues. This entry keeps only the CDR3 DNA: 36 bases, framed from base 1. Per the germline V gene, MNHNS is the CDR1 and SASEGT is the CDR2. Per the publication, the time point label means: newly diagnosed GD, antithyroid drugs for less than 3 months. RNA was extracted from PBMCs in TRIzol for both TCR sequencing and RNA sequencing. The diagnosis of Graves' disease followed American Thyroid Association guidelines. Recruitment of patients was carried out at an endocrinology department in Xi'an, China. Each patient gave approximately 9.7 milliliters of peripheral blood, collected in an EDTA anticoagulant tube. PBMCs were isolated by Ficoll Paque Plus density gradient separation without further T cell sorting. An Agilent 2100 Bioanalyzer and agarose gel were used to check RNA quality, and a NanoDrop 2000 was used to measure RNA concentration.

A note on this clonotype: Its specific antigen is unknown. Base qualities are not recorded, but no much larger clone differs from it by a single base.

The library relied on multiplex PCR. Sequencing used an Illumina HiSeq 4000. iRepertoire HTBI primers and Arm-PCR amplification of CDR3 regions were used to construct TCR beta libraries. Gel purification was performed on PCR products prior to sequencing. The original methods were these. Gene usage analysis of CDR3 amino acid clonotypes used the roughly 60 TRBV and about 13 TRBJ segments found across samples. COPE and FqMerger were used to merge filtered high-quality paired reads into contigs. Contigs were aligned with BLAST to IMGT TRBV, TRBD and TRBJ reference genes, and CDR3 was defined per IMGT. Clonotypes above 0.1% frequency were classified as highly expanded clones. Repertoire diversity was measured by Shannon entropy, and V-J evenness by the Gini coefficient. Clonotypes shared by more than one individual were considered public. TCRdb's own reprocessing of the public reads used fastp at Q25 and MiXCR and kept productive beta chains. All rows with the same CDR3 protein become a single entry with the most common DNA and genes. The V and J calls come from TCRdb's annotation, not from the publication. This sample comprises about 330,000 distinct CDR3 sequences, about 17% of them detected only once. Around 20% of the sample belongs to the ten largest clones.

This same sample was also part of a study on T cells in Graves' hyperthyroidism and ophthalmopathy. The second investigation adds: Graves' hyperthyroidism was defined as stable when no progression to ophthalmopathy occurred over 18 months of follow-up. Hyperthyroidism patients were newly diagnosed, had a disease duration of under 2 months, and were aged 18 to 65 years. Patients with uncontrolled infections, other autoimmune diseases, pregnancy or lactation were excluded. Clinical symptoms, serum thyroxine and TRAb, thyroid ultrasound, and orbital computed tomography formed the basis for the diagnoses. A first-round RT-PCR of the TCR CDR3 used the HTBI primer set with the Qiagen OneStep RT-PCR kit. Most expanded thyroid clonotypes (frequency above 0.001) were also detected in blood, a finding suggesting that blood repertoires may reflect thyroid immune responses. Ophthalmopathy was separated from stable hyperthyroidism by a 13 V-J signature model, with about 88% sensitivity and roughly 81% specificity obtained in cross-validation and 80%/75% obtained in testing. In validation, the model predicted progression to ophthalmopathy a median of approximately 6.3 months before onset, with roughly 68% sensitivity and about 72% specificity. TCR V-J signatures able to tell the groups apart were searched for in a discovery cohort of 90 to 100 patients, of whom about 40 had Graves' ophthalmopathy and 57 had stable Graves' hyperthyroidism. An independent validation cohort of about 19 hyperthyroidism patients and 17 patients who later progressed to ophthalmopathy tested prospective prediction of ophthalmopathy. For training and testing, the roughly 100 patients in the discovery cohort were randomly divided in a 7:3 ratio. The study also compared thyroid tissue and blood T-cell repertoires from a handful of Graves' hyperthyroidism patients. Following sampling, methimazole starting at 30 mg daily was given to hyperthyroidism patients, and high-dose intravenous methylprednisolone was given to ophthalmopathy patients. The libraries were constructed in a second round of multiplex PCR and then size-selected and purified. Libraries were sequenced paired-end with 100 bp reads on an Illumina HiSeq2000. SOAPnuke was used to process the raw data, throwing out any read that contained adapters or uncalled bases, had a mean Phred below 15, or lacked an exact constant-primer or identifier match. COPE v1.2.5 was used to merge high-quality paired reads, and clonotypes were defined as unique nucleotide sequences. MiTCR v1.1 was used to align the clonotypes against IMGT TRBV, TRBD and TRBJ reference segments. The analysis was restricted to V-J combinations with a frequency above 0.0001, which together covered 98% to 99.2% of the repertoires. A TCS score was defined as the ratio of F50 (clonal expansion) to E x V (chaos), with BLOSUM62-based TCRdist applied between CDR3 peptides within each V-J. Welch's t-statistics and random forest reduced just over 500 V-J features to roughly 13, which were used in a naive Bayes classifier (R e1071). Sample size was not statistically predetermined, and blinding of investigators to group allocation was not performed. The paper describes TCR Vbeta CDR3 sequencing of 135 peripheral blood samples, made up of about 40 ophthalmopathy patients, around 78 hyperthyroidism patients and 17 progressor patients.

The TCR sequence derives from a woman aged 18 to 35 with Graves disease. Donor details come from another sample of the same person, matched by shared clones. Sequenced here: peripheral blood mononuclear cells (PBMCs), sampled at new diagnosis, from a patient treated with antithyroid drugs. Rearrangement joined TRBV6-1 to TRBJ1-2; the D gene remains uncertain. The CDR3 region has the sequence CASLSVIYGYTF. In nucleotides, the sequence is TGTGCCAGCTTGTCAGTGATCTATGGCTACACCTTC.